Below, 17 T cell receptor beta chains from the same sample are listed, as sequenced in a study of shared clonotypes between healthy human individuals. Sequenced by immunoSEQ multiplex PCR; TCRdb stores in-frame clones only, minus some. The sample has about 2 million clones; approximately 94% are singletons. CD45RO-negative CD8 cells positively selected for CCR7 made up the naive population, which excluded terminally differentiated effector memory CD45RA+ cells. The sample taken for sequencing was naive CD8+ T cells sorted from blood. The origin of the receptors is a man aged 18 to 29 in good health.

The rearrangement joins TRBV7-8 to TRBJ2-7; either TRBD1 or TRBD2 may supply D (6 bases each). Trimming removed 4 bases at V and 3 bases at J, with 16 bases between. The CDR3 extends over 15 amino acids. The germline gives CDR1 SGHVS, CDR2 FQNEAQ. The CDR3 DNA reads TGTGCCAGCAGCTCAAGCGGAGGGACACGCTACGAGCAGTACTTC. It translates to CASSSSGGTRYEQYF.

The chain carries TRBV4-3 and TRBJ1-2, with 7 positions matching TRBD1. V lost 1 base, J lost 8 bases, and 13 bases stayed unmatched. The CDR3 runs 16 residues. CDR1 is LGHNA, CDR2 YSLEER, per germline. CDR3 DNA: TGCGCCAGCAGCCAAGGGTTAGAAGGGGGCGAGGGGGGCTACACCTTC. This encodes CASSQGLEGGEGGYTF.

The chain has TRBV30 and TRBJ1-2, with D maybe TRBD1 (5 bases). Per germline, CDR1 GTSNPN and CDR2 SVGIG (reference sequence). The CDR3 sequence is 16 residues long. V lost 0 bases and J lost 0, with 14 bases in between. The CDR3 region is CAWSVNRGLTNYGYTF. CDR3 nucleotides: TGTGCCTGGAGTGTAAATCGGGGACTGACTAACTATGGCTACACCTTC.

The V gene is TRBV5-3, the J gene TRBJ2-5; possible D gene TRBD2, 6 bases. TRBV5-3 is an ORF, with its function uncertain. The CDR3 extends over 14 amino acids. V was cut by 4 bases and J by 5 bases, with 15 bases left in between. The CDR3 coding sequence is TGTGCCAGAAGCGGCGGGGAACTCGGGGAGACCCAGTACTTC. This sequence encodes CARSGGELGETQYF.

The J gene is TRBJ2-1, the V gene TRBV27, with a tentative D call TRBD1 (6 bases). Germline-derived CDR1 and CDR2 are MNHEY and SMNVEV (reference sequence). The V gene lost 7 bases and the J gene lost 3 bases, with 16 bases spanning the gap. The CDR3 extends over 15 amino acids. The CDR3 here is CASTPGTLGYNEQFF. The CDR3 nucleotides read TGTGCCAGCACTCCTGGGACATTGGGCTACAATGAGCAGTTCTTC.

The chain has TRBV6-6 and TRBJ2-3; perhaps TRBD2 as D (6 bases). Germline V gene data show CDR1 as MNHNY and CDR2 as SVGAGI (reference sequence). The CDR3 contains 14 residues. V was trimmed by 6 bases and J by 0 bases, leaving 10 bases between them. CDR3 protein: CASSLTSSTDTQYF. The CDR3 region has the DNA TGTGCCAGCAGCTTGACTAGTAGCACAGATACGCAGTATTTT.

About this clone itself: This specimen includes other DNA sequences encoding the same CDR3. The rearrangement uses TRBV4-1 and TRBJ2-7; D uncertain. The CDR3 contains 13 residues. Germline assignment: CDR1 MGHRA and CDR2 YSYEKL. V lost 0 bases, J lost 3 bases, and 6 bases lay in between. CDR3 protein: CASSQDRDYEQYF. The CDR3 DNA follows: TGCGCCAGCAGCCAAGATAGGGACTACGAGCAGTACTTC.

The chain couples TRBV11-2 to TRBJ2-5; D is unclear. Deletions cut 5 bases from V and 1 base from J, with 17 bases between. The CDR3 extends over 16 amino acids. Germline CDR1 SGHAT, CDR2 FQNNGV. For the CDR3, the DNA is TGTGCCAGCAGCCTCGATGGCGGCTTCTCCCAAGAGACCCAGTACTTC. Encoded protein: CASSLDGGFSQETQYF.

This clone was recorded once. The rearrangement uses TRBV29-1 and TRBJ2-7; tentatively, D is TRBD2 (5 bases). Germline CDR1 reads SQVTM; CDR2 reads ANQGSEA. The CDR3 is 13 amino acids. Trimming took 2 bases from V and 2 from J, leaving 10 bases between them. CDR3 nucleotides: TGCAGCGTTGAATCTCTAGCAACCTACGAGCAGTACTTC. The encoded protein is CSVESLATYEQYF.

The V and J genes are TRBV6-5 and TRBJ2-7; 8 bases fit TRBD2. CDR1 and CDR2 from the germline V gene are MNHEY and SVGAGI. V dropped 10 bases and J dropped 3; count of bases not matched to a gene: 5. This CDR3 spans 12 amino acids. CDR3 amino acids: CATGLASYEQYF. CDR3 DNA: TGTGCCACCGGACTAGCTAGCTACGAGCAGTACTTC.

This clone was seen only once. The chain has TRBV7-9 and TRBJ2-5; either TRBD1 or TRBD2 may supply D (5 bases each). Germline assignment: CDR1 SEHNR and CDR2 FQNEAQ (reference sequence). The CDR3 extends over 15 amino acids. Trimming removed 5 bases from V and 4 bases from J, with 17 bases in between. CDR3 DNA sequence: TGTGCCAGCAGCCCCCCGGTTGAGGGGAGAGAGACCCAGTACTTC. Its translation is CASSPPVEGRETQYF.

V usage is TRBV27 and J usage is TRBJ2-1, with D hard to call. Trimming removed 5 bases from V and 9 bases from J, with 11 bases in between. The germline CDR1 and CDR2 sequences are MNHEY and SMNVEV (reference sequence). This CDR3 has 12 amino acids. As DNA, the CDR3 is TGTGCCAGCAGTGGGCTATCGTTTGAGCAGTTCTTC. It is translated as CASSGLSFEQFF.

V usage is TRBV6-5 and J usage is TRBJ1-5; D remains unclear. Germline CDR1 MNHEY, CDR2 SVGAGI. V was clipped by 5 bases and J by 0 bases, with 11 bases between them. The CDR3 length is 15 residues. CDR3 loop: CASSPTDGSNQPQHF. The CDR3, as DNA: TGTGCCAGCAGTCCAACAGACGGTAGCAATCAGCCCCAGCATTTT.

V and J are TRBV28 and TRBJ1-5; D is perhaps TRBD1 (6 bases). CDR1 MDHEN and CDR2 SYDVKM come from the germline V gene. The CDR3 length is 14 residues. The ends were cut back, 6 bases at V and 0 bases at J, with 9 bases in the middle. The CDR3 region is CASRQTGSNQPQHF. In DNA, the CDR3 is TGTGCCAGCAGACAGACAGGTAGCAATCAGCCCCAGCATTTT.

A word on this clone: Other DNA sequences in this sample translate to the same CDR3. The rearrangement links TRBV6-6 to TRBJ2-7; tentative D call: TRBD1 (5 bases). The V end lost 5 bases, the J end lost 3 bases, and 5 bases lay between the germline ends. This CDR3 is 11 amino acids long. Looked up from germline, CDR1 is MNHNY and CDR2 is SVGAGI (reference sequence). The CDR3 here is CASSDSYEQYF. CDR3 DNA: TGTGCCAGCAGTGACAGCTACGAGCAGTACTTC.

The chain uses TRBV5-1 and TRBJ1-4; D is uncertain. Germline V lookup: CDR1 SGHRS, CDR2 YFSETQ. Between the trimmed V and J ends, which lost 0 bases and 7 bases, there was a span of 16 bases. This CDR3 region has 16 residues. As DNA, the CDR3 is TGCGCCAGCAGCTTGGAGGGTACATCGGTGGTTGAAAAACTGTTTTTT. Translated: CASSLEGTSVVEKLFF.

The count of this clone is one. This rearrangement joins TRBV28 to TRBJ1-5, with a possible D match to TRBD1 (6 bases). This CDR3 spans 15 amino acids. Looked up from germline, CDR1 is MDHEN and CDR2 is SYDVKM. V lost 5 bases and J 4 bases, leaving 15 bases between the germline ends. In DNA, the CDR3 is TGTGCCAGCAGTATCAGGGGAAGTGGGAATCAGCCCCAGCATTTT. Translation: CASSIRGSGNQPQHF.